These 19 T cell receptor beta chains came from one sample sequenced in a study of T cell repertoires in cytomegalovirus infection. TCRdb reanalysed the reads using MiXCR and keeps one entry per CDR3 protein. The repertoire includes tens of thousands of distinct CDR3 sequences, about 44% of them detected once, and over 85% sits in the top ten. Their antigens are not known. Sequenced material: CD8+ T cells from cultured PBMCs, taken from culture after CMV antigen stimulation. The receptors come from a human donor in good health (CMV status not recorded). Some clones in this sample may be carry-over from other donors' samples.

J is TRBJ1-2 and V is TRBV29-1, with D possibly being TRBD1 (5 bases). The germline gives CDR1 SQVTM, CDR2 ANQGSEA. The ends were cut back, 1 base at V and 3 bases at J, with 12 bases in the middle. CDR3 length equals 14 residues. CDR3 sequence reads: CSVEGWGPHYGYTF. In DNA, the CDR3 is TGCAGCGTTGAAGGTTGGGGACCTCACTATGGCTACACCTTC.

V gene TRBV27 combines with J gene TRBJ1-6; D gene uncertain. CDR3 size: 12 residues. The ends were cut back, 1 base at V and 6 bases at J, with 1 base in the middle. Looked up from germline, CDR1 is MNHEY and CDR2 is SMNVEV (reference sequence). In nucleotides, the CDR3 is TGTGCCAGCAGTTTATTTAATTCACCCCTCCACTTT. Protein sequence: CASSLFNSPLHF.

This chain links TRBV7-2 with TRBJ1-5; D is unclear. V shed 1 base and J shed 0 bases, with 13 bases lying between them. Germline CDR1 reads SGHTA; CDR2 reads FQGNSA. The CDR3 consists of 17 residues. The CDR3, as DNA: TGTGCCAGCAGCTTAGTAAGCATGGACTATAGCAATCAGCCCCAGCATTTT. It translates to CASSLVSMDYSNQPQHF.

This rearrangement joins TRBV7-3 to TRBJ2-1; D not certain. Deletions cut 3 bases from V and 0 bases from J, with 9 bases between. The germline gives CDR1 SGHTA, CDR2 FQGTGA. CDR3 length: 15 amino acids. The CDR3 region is CASSFIPGSYNEQFF. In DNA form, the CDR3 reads TGTGCCAGCAGCTTTATCCCCGGCTCCTACAATGAGCAGTTCTTC.

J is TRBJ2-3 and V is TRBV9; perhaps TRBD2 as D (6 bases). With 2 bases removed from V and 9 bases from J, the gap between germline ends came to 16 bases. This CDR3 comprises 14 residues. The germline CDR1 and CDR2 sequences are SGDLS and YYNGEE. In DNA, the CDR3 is TGTGCCAGCAGCGTTCCCGGGATAGCGGAAACGCAGTATTTT. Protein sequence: CASSVPGIAETQYF.

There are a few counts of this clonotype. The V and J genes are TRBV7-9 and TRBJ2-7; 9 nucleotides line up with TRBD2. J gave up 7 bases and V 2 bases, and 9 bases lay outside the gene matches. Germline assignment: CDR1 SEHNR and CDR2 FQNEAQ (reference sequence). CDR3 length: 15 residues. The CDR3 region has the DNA TGTGCCAGCAGCTTACAATCTAGCGGGGTAGGTGAGCAGTACTTC. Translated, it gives CASSLQSSGVGEQYF.

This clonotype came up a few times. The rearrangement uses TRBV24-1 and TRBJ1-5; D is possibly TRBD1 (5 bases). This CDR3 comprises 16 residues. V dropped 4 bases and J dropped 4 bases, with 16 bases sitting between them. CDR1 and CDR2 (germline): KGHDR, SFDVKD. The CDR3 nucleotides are TGTGCCACCAGTGAAATGGTTGCGGGGGGTAATCAGCCCCAGCATTTT. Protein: CATSEMVAGGNQPQHF.

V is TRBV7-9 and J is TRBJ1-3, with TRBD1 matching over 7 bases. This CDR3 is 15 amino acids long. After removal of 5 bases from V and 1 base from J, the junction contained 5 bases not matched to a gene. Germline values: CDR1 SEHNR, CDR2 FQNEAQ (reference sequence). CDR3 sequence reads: CASSPTTGSGNTIYF. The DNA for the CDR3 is TGTGCCAGCAGCCCTACGACAGGGTCTGGAAACACCATATATTTT.

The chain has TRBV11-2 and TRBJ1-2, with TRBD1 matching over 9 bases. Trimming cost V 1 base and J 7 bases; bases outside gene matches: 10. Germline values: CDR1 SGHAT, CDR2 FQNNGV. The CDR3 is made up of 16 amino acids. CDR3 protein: CASSLVGTGGWSGYTF. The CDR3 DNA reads TGTGCCAGCAGCTTAGTTGGAACAGGGGGCTGGAGTGGCTACACCTTC. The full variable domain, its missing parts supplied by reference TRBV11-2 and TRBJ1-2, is EAGVAQSPRYKIIEKRQSVAFWCNPISGHATLYWYQQILGQGPKLLIQFQNNGVVDDSQLPKDRFSAERLKGVDSTLKIQPAKLEDSAVYLCASSLVGTGGWSGYTFGSGTRLTVV.

The CDR3 DNA reads as TGTGCCAGCAGCCCCACTAGCGGGAGTCCAGATACGCAGTATTTT. It yields the protein CASSPTSGSPDTQYF. The chain uses TRBV7-9 and TRBJ2-3, with 11 bases identical to TRBD2. Trimming removed 5 bases from V and 4 bases from J; junction bases left unmatched: 5. This CDR3 contains 15 residues. Germline V lookup: CDR1 SEHNR, CDR2 FQNEAQ (reference sequence).

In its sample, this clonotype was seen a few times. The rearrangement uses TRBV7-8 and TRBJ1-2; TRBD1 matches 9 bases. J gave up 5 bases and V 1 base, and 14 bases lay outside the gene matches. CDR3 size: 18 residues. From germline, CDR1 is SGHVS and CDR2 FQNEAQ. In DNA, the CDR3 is TGTGCCAGCAGCTTAGGCATGTCTGGCCCCGGGACAGGGTATGGCTACACCTTC. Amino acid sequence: CASSLGMSGPGTGYGYTF.

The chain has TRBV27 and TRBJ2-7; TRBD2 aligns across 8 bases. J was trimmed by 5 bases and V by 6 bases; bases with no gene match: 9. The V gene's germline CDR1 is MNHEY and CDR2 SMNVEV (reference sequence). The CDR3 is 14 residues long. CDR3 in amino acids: CASSPWTSPDEQYF. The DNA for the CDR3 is TGTGCCAGCAGCCCCTGGACTAGCCCCGACGAGCAGTACTTC.

The CDR3 reads CASSLVWGRVTDEQFF. The CDR3 region has the DNA TGTGCCAGCAGCTTAGTTTGGGGACGCGTTACGGATGAGCAGTTCTTC. This chain uses TRBV7-6 with TRBJ2-1; perhaps D is TRBD1 or TRBD2 (5 bases each). V dropped 1 base and J dropped 8 bases, with 18 bases sitting between them. The CDR3 runs to 16 residues. Germline CDR1 is SGHVS and CDR2 is FNYEAQ. The variable domain in full, with the rest retrieved from reference TRBV7-6 and TRBJ2-1, is GAGVSQSPRYKVTKRGQDVALRCDPISGHVSLYWYRQALGQGPEFLTYFNYEAQQDKSGLPNDRFSAERPEGSISTLTIQRTEQRDSAMYRCASSLVWGRVTDEQFFGPGTRLTVL.

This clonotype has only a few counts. The CDR3 sequence: CASSPRTDSYEQYF. The CDR3 bases are TGTGCCAGCAGCCCGCGAACGGACAGCTACGAGCAGTACTTC. The gene calls are TRBV7-9 and TRBJ2-7, with D possibly TRBD1 on 6 matching bases. V lost 5 bases to trimming and J lost 3 bases, with 14 bases between them. CDR3 length equals 14 residues. In germline, CDR1 is SEHNR, CDR2 FQNEAQ (reference sequence).

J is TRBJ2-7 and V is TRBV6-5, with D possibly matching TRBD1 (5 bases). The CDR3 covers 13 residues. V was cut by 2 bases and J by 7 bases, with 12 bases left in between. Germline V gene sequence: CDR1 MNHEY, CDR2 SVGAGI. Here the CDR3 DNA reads TGTGCCAGCAGTTACCAACAGGTCGGGGAGCAGTACTTC. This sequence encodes CASSYQQVGEQYF.

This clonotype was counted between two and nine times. CDR3 nucleotides: TGTGCCAGCAGTCCATCGGGACTAGCGGGAGTCATGAGTGAGCAGTTCTTC. Amino acid sequence: CASSPSGLAGVMSEQFF. The rearrangement links TRBV12-3 or TRBV12-4 to TRBJ2-1; 14 nucleotides line up with TRBD2. V lost 5 bases to trimming and J lost 9 bases; unmatched junction nucleotides: 12. CDR3 size: 17 residues.

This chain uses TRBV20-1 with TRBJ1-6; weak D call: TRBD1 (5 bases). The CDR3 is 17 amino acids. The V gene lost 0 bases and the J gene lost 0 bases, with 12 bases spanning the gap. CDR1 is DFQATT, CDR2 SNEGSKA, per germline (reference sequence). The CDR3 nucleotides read TGCAGTGCTAGAGATAGGACACTGAGCTCCTATAATTCACCCCTCCACTTT. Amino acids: CSARDRTLSSYNSPLHF.

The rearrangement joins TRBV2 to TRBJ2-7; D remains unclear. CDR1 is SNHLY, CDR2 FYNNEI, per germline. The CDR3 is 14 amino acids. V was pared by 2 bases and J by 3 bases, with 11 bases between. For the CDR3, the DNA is TGTGCCAGCAGTGAACGTGTCGGCGGCTACGAGCAGTACTTC. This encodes CASSERVGGYEQYF.

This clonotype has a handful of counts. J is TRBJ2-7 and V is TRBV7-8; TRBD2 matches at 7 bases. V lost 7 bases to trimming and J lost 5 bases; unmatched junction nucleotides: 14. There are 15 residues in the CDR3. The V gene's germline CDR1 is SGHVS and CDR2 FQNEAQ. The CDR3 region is CASTGQGGSLDEQYF. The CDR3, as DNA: TGTGCCAGCACGGGCCAGGGAGGGAGTCTGGACGAGCAGTACTTC.